What follows describes a single T cell receptor beta chain. Using immunoSEQ multiplex PCR, the repertoire was profiled, and TCRdb retains in-frame clones only, with some absent. Found here are 80,000 to 100,000 clones, about 95% of them singletons; the top ten hold 4% to 5.5%. These data come from a study of blood T cell repertoires in COVID-19. The V and J ends lost 1 base and 0 bases, in that order; junction bases with no gene match: 1. There are 16 residues in the CDR3. Germline-derived CDR1 and CDR2 are LGHNT and FRNRAP. This chain uses TRBV12-5 with TRBJ2-3; 10 positions match TRBD2. Specimen: peripheral blood. This clonotype was sampled from a human donor with active COVID-19. The donor label of this sample is uncertain. The DNA for the CDR3 is TGTGCTAGTGGTTTGGGGACTAGCGGCAGCACAGATACGCAGTATTTT. Amino acids: CASGLGTSGSTDTQYF.